The clone carrying this T cell receptor (beta chain) was recorded at least ten times. For TCR beta, libraries came from iRepertoire HTBI primers and Arm-PCR of CDR3 regions. Using its own MiXCR run on the multiplex PCR reads, TCRdb lists one record per CDR3 protein. This sample yields about 470,000 distinct CDR3 sequences, of which roughly 15% are seen a single time; 10% to 15% belongs to the top ten. The sample belongs to a study of regulatory T cells in long-lasting Graves disease. Across the study: Prior antithyroid drug treatment in newly diagnosed Graves' patients lasted under 3 months.

Documented time point: newly diagnosed GD, antithyroid drugs for less than 3 months. Scientists built the TCR library using RNA that was extracted from PBMCs. Germline lookup yields CDR1 PRHDT and CDR2 FYEKMQ (reference sequence). This CDR3 is built from 14 residues. V shed 1 base and J 4 bases; nucleotides not matched to a gene: 0. Another study also made use of these data, one on T cells in Graves' hyperthyroidism and ophthalmopathy.

The receptor was isolated from a man aged 35-49 years with Graves disease. The chain couples TRBV13 to TRBJ2-5, with 10 bases aligning to TRBD2. The specimen comprised peripheral blood mononuclear cells (PBMCs), sampled at new diagnosis, from a patient treated with antithyroid drugs. The DNA of the CDR3 is TGTGCCAGCAGCTTAGCTAGCGGGAGAGAGACCCAGTACTTC. This encodes CASSLASGRETQYF.